Below, 5 T cell receptor beta chains from the same sample are listed, as sequenced in a study of regulatory T cells in long-lasting Graves disease. CDR3 regions were amplified by Arm-PCR using iRepertoire HTBI primers to build TCR beta libraries. TCRdb used MiXCR to reprocess the multiplex PCR reads, holding one entry per CDR3 protein. Among more than 450,000 distinct CDR3 sequences listed, around 13% were seen once. Regarding time point: newly diagnosed GD, antithyroid drugs for less than 3 months. Scientists built the TCR library using RNA that was extracted from PBMCs. These records were also assigned to another study, of T cells in Graves' hyperthyroidism and ophthalmopathy.

The sequences come from peripheral blood mononuclear cells (PBMCs), collected at new diagnosis, from a patient treated with antithyroid drugs. These receptors all stem from a woman in her 30s with Graves disease.

This clonotype was seen repeatedly, ten times or more. V and J are TRBV28 and TRBJ2-1; 12 positions match TRBD2. CDR3 length equals 18 residues. V lost 1 base, J lost 8 bases, and 12 bases stayed unmatched. The germline V gene encodes CDR1 MDHEN and CDR2 SYDVKM. The CDR3 region has the DNA TGTGCCAGCAGTTTATCCCGCCTAAAGACTAGCGGGAGCTATGAGCAGTTCTTC. Translating it yields CASSLSRLKTSGSYEQFF.

There are many counts of this clonotype. The V and J genes are TRBV28 and TRBJ2-3; the D gene could be TRBD1 or TRBD2 (5 bases each). Germline loops: CDR1 MDHEN, CDR2 SYDVKM. CDR3 length: 13 amino acids. Trimming took off 8 bases at V and 2 bases at J, with 11 bases between the two ends. The CDR3 sequence: CASGWDHTDTQYF. CDR3 sequence (DNA): TGTGCCAGCGGCTGGGACCACACAGATACGCAGTATTTT.

This clonotype was seen repeatedly, ten times or more. The gene calls are TRBV7-9 and TRBJ2-1; TRBD2 matches at 13 bases. V shed 4 bases, J shed 7 bases, and the junction held 1 base outside the gene matches. The CDR3 has 14 residues. Germline assignment: CDR1 SEHNR and CDR2 FQNEAQ (reference sequence). The CDR3 DNA reads as TGTGCCAGCAGCTCGACTAGCGGGAGGAATGAGCAGTTCTTC. It encodes CASSSTSGRNEQFF. Drawing the rest from reference TRBV7-9 and TRBJ2-1, the complete variable domain is DTGVSQNPRHKITKRGQNVTFRCDPISEHNRLYWYRQTLGQGPEFLTYFQNEAQLEKSRLLSDRFSAERPKGSFSTLEIQRTEQGDSAMYLCASSSTSGRNEQFFGPGTRLTVL.

A remark on this clonotype: A far larger clone is just one base off, so this is likely a read error. The chain links TRBV12-3 or TRBV12-4 to TRBJ1-1, with D possibly being TRBD1 (5 bases). V was cut by 6 bases and J by 1 base, with 12 bases left in between. CDR3 length equals 14 residues. The CDR3 DNA reads TGTGCCAGCAGCCTCGGGGCATCGAACACTGAAGCTTTCTTT. Translating it yields CASSLGASNTEAFF.

At least ten counts were recorded for this clonotype. The chain combines TRBV6-2 or TRBV6-3 with TRBJ2-3; a weak D match, TRBD1 (6 bases). The CDR3 consists of 14 residues. CDR1 is MNHEY, CDR2 SVGEGT, per germline. V gave up 4 bases and J gave up 5 bases, with 13 bases separating them. CDR3 protein: CASSSYRAVDTQYF. For the CDR3, the DNA is TGTGCCAGCAGTTCTTACAGGGCGGTAGATACGCAGTATTTT.